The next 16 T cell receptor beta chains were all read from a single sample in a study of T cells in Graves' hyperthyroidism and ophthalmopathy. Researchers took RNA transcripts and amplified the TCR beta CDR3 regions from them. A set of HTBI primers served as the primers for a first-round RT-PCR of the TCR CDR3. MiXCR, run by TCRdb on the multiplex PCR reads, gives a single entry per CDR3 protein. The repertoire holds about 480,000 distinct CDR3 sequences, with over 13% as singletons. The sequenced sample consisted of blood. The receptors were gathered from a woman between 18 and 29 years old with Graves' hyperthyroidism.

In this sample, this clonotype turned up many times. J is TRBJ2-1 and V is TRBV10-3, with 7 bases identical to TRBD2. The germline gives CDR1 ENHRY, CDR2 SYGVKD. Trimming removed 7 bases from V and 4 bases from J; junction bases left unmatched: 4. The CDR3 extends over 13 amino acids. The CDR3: CAITSGAYNEQFF. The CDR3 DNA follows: TGTGCCATCACCAGCGGGGCATACAATGAGCAGTTCTTC.

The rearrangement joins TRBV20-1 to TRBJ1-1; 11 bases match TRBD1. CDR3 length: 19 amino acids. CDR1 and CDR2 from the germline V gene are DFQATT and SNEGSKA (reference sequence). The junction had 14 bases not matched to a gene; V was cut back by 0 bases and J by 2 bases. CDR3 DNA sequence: TGCAGTGCTAGAGATAGAGACCCGGGACAGGGGGGGACTAACACTGAAGCTTTCTTT. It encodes CSARDRDPGQGGTNTEAFF.

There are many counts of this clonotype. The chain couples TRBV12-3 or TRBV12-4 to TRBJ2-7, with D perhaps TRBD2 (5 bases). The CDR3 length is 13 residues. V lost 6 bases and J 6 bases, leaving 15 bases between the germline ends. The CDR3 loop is CASSSSGPGEQYF. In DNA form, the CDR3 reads TGTGCCAGCAGCTCGAGCGGCCCCGGCGAGCAGTACTTC.

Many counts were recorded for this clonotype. The CDR3 here is CASSAGNTIYF. CDR3 sequence (DNA): TGTGCCAGCAGTGCCGGAAACACCATATATTTT. The chain links TRBV12-3 or TRBV12-4 to TRBJ1-3; D is uncertain. This CDR3 has 11 residues. V was cut by 5 bases and J by 4 bases, with 3 bases left in between.

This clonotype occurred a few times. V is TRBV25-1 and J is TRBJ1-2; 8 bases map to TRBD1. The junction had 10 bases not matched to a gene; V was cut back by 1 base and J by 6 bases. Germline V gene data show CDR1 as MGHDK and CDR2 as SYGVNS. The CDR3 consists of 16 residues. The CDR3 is CASSESGGQAVHGYTF. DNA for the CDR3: TGTGCCAGCAGTGAATCGGGGGGACAGGCTGTTCATGGCTACACCTTC.

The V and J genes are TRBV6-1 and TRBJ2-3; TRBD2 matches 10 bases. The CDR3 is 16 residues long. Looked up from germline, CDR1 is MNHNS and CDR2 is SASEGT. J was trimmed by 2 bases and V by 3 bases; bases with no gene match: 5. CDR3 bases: TGTGCCAGCAGTGAGGGGACTAGCGCCTTCACAGATACGCAGTATTTT. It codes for CASSEGTSAFTDTQYF.

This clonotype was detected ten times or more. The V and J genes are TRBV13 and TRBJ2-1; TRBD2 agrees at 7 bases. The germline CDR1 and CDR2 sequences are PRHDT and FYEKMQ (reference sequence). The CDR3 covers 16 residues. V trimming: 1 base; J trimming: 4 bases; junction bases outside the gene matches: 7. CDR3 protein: CASSLERREKYNEQFF. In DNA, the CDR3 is TGTGCCAGCAGCTTAGAAAGGCGGGAGAAATACAATGAGCAGTTCTTC. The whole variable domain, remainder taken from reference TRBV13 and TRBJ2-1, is AAGVIQSPRHLIKEKRETATLKCYPIPRHDTVYWYQQGPGQDPQFLISFYEKMQSDKGSIPDRFSAQQFSDYHSELNMSSLELGDSALYFCASSLERREKYNEQFFGPGTRLTVL.

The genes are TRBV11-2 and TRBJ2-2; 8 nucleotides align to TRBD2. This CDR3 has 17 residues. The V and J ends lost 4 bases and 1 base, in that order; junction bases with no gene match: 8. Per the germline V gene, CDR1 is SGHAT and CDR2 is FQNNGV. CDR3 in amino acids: CASSSPSSGRNTGELFF. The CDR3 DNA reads TGTGCCAGCAGCTCCCCTTCAAGCGGGAGGAACACCGGGGAGCTGTTTTTT.

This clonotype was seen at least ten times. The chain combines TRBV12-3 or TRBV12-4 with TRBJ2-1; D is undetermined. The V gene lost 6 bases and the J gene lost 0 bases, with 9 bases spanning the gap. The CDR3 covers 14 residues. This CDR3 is CASSRVGSYNEQFF. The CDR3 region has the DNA TGTGCCAGCAGCCGAGTCGGCTCCTACAATGAGCAGTTCTTC.

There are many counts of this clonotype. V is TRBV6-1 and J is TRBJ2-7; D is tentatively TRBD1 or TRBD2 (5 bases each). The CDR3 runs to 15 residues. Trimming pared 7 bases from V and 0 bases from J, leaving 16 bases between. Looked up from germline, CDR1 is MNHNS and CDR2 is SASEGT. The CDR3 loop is CASNRDGSSSYEQYV. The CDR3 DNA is TGTGCCAGCAACCGGGACGGAAGTAGCTCCTACGAGCAGTACGTC.

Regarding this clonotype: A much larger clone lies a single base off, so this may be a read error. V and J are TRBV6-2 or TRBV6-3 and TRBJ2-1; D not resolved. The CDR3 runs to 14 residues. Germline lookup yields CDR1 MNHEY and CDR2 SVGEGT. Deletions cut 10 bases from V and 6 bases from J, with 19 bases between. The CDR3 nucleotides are TGTGCCACCTCCCCGAGTGGTATGGGCAATGAGCAGTTCTTC. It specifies CATSPSGMGNEQFF.

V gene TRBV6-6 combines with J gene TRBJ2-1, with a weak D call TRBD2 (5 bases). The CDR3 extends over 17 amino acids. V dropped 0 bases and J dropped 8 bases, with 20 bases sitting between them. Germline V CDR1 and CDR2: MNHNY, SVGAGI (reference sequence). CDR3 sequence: CASSYSPDSLTGDEQFF. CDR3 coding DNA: TGTGCCAGCAGTTACTCCCCGGACTCCCTAACTGGGGATGAGCAGTTCTTC.

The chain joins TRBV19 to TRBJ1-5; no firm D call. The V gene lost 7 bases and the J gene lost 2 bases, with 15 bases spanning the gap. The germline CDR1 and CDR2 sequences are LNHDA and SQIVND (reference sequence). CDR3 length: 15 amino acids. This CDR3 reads CASTPREARNQPQHF. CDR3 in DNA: TGTGCCAGTACTCCCCGGGAAGCACGCAATCAGCCCCAGCATTTT.

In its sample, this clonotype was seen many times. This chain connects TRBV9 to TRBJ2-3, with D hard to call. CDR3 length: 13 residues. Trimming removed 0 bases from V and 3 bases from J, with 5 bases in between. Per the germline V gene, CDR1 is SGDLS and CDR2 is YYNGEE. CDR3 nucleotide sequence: TGTGCCAGCAGCGTAGAGTTGACAGATACGCAGTATTTT. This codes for CASSVELTDTQYF. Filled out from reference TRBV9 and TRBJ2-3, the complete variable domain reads DSGVTQTPKHLITATGQRVTLRCSPRSGDLSVYWYQQSLDQGLQFLIQYYNGEERAKGNILERFSAQQFPDLHSELNLSSLELGDSALYFCASSVELTDTQYFGPGTRLTVL.

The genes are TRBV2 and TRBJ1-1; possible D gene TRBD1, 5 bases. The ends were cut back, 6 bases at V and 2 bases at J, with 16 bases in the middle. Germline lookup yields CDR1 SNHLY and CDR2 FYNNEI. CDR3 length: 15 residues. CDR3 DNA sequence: TGTGCCAGCAGCATAAGGGACGGAAGAAACACTGAAGCTTTCTTT. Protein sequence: CASSIRDGRNTEAFF.

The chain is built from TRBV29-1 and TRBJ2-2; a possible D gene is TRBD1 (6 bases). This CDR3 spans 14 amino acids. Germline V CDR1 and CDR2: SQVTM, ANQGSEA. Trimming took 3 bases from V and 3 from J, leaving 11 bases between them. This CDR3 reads CSVDGTSYTGELFF. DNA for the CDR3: TGCAGCGTTGACGGGACATCGTACACCGGGGAGCTGTTTTTT.